This T cell receptor beta chain is drawn from a study of T cell responses to AZD1222 COVID-19 vaccine. Study-wide results and limits: Clonal diversity may have been underestimated in mostly white British donors. Regions 160-218 and 743-854 held dominance among vaccine-associated CD4 TCRs, which spanned spike. Nearly half of spike-specific TCRs reportedly target variant regions that are unmutated in the B.1.351 and B.1.1.7 variants. The breadth and depth of Spike-specific TCRs increased once two AZD1222 doses had been given.

The germline V gene has CDR1 KGHDR and CDR2 SFDVKD. This CDR3 region has 15 residues. Trimming removed 7 bases from V and 0 bases from J, with 14 bases in between. TCRdb's copy holds only in-frame clones and misses some; the assay was immunoSEQ multiplex PCR. In the table there are 50,000 to 65,000 clones, 70% to 90% of which are singletons. With regard to this clone: Its antigen remains unidentified.

This chain connects TRBV24-1 to TRBJ1-2; D uncertain. The material sequenced was peripheral blood, taken 28 days after the second AZD1222 dose. The TCR comes from an adult who received the AZD1222 COVID-19 vaccine. CDR3: CATSEGPGANYGYTF. Written as DNA, the CDR3 is TGTGCCACCAGCGAAGGGCCGGGTGCTAACTATGGCTACACCTTC.